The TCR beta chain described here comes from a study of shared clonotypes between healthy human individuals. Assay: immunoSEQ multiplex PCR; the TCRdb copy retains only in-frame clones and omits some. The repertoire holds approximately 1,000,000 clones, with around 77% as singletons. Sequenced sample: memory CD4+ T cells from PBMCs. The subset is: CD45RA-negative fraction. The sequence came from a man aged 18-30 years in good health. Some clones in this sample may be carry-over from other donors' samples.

CDR3 residues: CASRDPKTSNEQFF. Here the CDR3 DNA reads TGTGCCAGCAGGGACCCAAAAACCAGCAATGAGCAGTTCTTC. The chain links TRBV5-4 to TRBJ2-1; D unresolved. Germline V CDR1 and CDR2: SGHNT, YYREEE (reference sequence). V shed 5 bases and J shed 6 bases, with 15 bases lying between them. The CDR3 runs 14 residues.